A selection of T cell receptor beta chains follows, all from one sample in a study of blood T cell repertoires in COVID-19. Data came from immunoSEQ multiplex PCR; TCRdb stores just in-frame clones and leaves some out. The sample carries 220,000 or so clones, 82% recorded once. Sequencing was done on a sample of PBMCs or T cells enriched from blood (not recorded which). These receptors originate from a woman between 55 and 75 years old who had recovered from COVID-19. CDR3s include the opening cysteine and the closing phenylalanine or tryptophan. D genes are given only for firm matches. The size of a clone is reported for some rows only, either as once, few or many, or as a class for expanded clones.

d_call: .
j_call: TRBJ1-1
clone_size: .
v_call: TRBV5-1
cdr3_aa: CASSLGYSEAFF
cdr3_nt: TGCGCCAGCAGCTTGGGTTACTCTGAAGCTTTCTTT

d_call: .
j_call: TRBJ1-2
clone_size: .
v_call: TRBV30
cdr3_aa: CAWSPQGGAAYGYTF
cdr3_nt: TGTGCCTGGAGTCCCCAGGGAGGGGCTGCCTATGGCTACACCTTC

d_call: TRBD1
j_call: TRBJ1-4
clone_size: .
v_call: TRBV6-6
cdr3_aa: CASSYGDRGGNEKLFF
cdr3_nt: TGTGCCAGCAGTTACGGGGACAGAGGGGGGAATGAAAAACTGTTTTTT

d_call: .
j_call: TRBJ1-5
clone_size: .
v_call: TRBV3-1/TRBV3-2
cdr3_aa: CASSQDSGGQPQHF
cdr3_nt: TGTGCCAGCAGCCAAGATTCGGGAGGGCAGCCCCAGCATTTT

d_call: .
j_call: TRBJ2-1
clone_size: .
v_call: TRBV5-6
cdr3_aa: CASSLVMGGQQFF
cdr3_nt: TGTGCCAGCAGCTTGGTTATGGGGGGGCAGCAGTTCTTC

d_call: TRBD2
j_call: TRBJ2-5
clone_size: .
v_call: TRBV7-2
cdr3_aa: CASSPNRASGQETQYF
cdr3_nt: TGTGCCAGCAGCCCGAATCGGGCTAGCGGGCAAGAGACCCAGTACTTC

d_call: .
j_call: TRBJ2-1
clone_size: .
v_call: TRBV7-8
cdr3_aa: CASSLDYNNEQFF
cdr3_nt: TGTGCCAGCAGCTTAGACTATAACAATGAGCAGTTCTTC

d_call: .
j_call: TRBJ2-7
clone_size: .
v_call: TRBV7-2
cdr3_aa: CASSPTGTWPYEQYF
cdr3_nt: TGTGCCAGCAGCCCAACCGGGACATGGCCTTACGAGCAGTACTTC

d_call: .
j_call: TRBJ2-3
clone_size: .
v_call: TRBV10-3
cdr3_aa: CAISVYLSTDTQYF
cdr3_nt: TGTGCCATCAGTGTCTACCTTAGCACAGATACGCAGTATTTT

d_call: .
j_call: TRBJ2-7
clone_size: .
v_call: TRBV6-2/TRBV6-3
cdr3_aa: CASSYYREQYF
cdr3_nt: TGTGCCAGCAGTTACTACCGGGAGCAGTACTTC

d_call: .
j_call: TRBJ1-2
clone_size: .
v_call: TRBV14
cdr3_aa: CASSPLGTALLIF
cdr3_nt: TGTGCCAGCAGCCCCCTAGGGACTGCGTTGTTAATCTTC

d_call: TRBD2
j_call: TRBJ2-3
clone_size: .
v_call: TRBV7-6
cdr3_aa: CASSPRTSGADTQYF
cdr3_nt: TGTGCCAGCAGCCCCAGGACTAGCGGGGCAGATACGCAGTATTTT

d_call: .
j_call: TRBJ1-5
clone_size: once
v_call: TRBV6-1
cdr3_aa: CASSEQEGGNQPQHF
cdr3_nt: TGTGCCAGCAGTGAACAAGAAGGGGGCAATCAGCCCCAGCATTTT

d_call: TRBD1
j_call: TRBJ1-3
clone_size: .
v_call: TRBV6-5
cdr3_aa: CASSSYRGGSGNTIYF
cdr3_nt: TGTGCCAGCAGTTCCTACAGGGGAGGCTCTGGAAACACCATATATTTT

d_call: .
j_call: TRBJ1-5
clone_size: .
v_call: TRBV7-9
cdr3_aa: CASSLAGAGNQPQHF
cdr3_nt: TGTGCCAGCAGCTTGGCAGGAGCGGGCAATCAGCCCCAGCATTTT

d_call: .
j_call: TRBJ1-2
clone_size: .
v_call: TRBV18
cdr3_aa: CASSPGVGAYGYTF
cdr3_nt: TGTGCCAGCTCACCTGGAGTGGGAGCCTATGGCTACACCTTC

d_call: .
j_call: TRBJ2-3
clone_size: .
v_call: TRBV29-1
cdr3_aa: CSVERPRGLSTDTQYF
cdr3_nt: TGCAGCGTGGAACGCCCCAGGGGACTAAGCACAGATACGCAGTATTTT

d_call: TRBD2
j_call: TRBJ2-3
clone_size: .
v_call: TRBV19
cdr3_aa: CASRPSGMADTQYF
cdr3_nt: TGTGCCAGTAGGCCTAGCGGGATGGCAGATACGCAGTATTTT